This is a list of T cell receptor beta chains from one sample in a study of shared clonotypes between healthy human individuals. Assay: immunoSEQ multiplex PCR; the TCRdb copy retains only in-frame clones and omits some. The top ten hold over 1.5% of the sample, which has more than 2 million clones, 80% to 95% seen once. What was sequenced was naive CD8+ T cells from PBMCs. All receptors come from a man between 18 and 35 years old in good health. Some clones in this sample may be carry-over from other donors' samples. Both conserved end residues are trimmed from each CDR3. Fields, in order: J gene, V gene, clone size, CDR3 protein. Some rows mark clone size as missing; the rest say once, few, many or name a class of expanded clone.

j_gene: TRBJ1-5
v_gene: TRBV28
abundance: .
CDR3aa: ASSPGQGIGQPQH

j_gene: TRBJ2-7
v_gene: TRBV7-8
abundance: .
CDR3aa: ASNVGRGRVSYEQY

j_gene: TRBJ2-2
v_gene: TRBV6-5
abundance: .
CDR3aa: ASSRFTGVAGELF

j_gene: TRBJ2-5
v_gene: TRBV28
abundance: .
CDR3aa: ASSFTGSEETQY

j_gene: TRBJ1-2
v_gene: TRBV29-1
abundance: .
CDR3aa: SVRDSVYGYT

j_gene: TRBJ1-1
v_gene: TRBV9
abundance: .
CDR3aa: ASSEQPSSEAF

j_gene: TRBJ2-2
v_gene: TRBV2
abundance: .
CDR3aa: ASSELRGWTSGWTNTGELF

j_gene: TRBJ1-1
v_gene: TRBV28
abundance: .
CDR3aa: ASETGVNTEAF

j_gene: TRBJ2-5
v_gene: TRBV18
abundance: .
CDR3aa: ASSRSVHRGGPETQY

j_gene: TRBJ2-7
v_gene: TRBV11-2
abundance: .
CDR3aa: ASSSRTSGRAVSYEQY

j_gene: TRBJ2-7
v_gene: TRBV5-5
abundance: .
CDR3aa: ASSLGLAALEQY

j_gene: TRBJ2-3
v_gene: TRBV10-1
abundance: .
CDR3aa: ASSDGLAGSDTQY

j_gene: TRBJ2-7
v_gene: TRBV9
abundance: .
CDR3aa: ASSDSGDAVYEQY

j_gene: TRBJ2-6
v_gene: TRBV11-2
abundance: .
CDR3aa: ASSPPGANVLT

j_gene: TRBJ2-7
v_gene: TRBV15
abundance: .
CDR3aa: ATSRGPDSSRYEQY

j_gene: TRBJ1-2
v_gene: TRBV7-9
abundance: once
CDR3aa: ASSSPTPNYGYT

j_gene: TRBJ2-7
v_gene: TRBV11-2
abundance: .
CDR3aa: ASSLGGENYEQY

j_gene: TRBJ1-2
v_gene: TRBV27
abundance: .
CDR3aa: ASSSLLRRGLHVGYT

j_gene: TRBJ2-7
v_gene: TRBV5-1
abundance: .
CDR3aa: ASSLGLAGVTLYEQY

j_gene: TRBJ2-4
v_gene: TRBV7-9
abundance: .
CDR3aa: ASSLPFRANIQY

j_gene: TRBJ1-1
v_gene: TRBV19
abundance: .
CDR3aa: ASMTGAPFMTEAF

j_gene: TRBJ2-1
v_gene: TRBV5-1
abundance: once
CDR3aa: ASSTTYTGPYNEQF

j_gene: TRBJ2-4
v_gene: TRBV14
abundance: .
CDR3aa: ASSPARDSYTY

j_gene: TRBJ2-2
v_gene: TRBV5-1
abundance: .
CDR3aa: ASSLVGGGRGTGELF

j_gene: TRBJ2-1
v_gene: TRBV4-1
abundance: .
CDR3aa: ASSQGRTGLF